In its sample, the clone carrying this T cell receptor beta chain was seen a few times. Its specificity is not known. This entry belongs to a study of shared clonotypes between healthy human individuals. The deep-level immunoSEQ assay was used. Some clones are missing from TCRdb's copy, which holds only in-frame ones; the method was immunoSEQ multiplex PCR. The data hold roughly 2.4 million clones, with 90% to 96% observed a single time. The V end was cut by 3 bases, the J end by 0 bases, with 2 bases between. Germline values: CDR1 LGHNT, CDR2 FRNRAP. This CDR3 has 12 amino acids. Study-wide findings and caveats: Naive CD4 clonotype sharing across several donors was about 5.3%. Relative to memory subsets, naive subsets generally showed larger estimated richness. Shared clonotypes across all four donors exceeded non-shared ones in generation probability.

This chain connects TRBV12-5 to TRBJ1-1; D not certain. Sequenced material: naive CD4+ T cells sorted from blood. Subset noted: CD45RA+ positively selected. The sequence was collected from a man younger than 35 in good health. CDR3 amino acids: CASGFVNTEAFF. The CDR3, as DNA: TGTGCTAGTGGTTTCGTGAACACTGAAGCTTTCTTT.